Each of the 23 T cell receptor beta chains below was sequenced from the same sample in a study of memory CD4+ T cells and cytomegalovirus serostatus. The sort gate was single viable CD3+CD4+CD8-CD45RO+ cells for memory CD4+ T cells. Some clones are missing from TCRdb's copy, which holds only in-frame ones; the method was immunoSEQ multiplex PCR. Of around 38,000 clones listed, 75% to 85% are singletons. Input material: memory CD4+ T cells from blood. All receptors derive from an adult in good health and CMV-seronegative.

This chain uses TRBV7-2 with TRBJ2-3, with 7 positions matching TRBD2. The CDR3 covers 15 residues. Germline V lookup: CDR1 SGHTA, CDR2 FQGNSA. With 3 bases clipped from V and 2 bases from J, the junction kept 5 bases outside the gene matches. CDR3 loop: CASSLSGLYTDTQYF. Written as DNA, the CDR3 is TGTGCCAGCAGCTTGTCGGGACTATACACAGATACGCAGTATTTT.

CDR3 protein: CASTLPGSTEAFF. In nucleotides, the CDR3 is TGTGCCAGCACTTTACCCGGGAGCACTGAAGCTTTCTTT. The rearrangement links TRBV6-5 to TRBJ1-1; D call uncertain. V shed 7 bases and J shed 4 bases, with 13 bases lying between them. The CDR3 contains 13 residues. In germline, CDR1 is MNHEY, CDR2 SVGAGI.

This clone was recorded only once. The chain joins TRBV15 to TRBJ1-2; D unresolved. CDR1 is LNHNV, CDR2 YYDKDF, per germline (reference sequence). V was pared by 0 bases and J by 8 bases, with 10 bases between. The CDR3 loop spans 13 amino acids. CDR3 region: CATSRERGRGYTF. For the CDR3, the DNA is TGTGCCACCAGCAGAGAGCGGGGAAGGGGCTACACCTTC.

The rearrangement joins TRBV5-1 to TRBJ1-3, with D unresolved. Germline CDR1 SGHRS, CDR2 YFSETQ. The V end was cut by 0 bases, the J end by 0 bases, with 7 bases between. This CDR3 has 15 amino acids. This CDR3 reads CASSLGVSSGNTIYF. The DNA of the CDR3 is TGCGCCAGCAGCTTGGGAGTCTCCTCTGGAAACACCATATATTTT.

The rearrangement uses TRBV30 and TRBJ2-5; a weak D match, TRBD2 (5 bases). The CDR3 has 16 residues. Germline loops: CDR1 GTSNPN, CDR2 SVGIG (reference sequence). Trimming left V 1 base short and J 4 bases short, with 19 bases between. CDR3 nucleotide sequence: TGTGCCTGGAGTGAGGTGGTAGGGAGCCCCCGAGAGACCCAGTACTTC. Translating it yields CAWSEVVGSPRETQYF.

This clone was found once. V and J are TRBV5-5 and TRBJ2-1; no definite D call. This CDR3 is 11 amino acids long. Trimming left V 2 bases short and J 8 bases short, with 5 bases between. Germline lookup yields CDR1 SGHKS and CDR2 YYEKEE (reference sequence). The CDR3 here is CASSFDYEQFF. The CDR3 region has the DNA TGTGCCAGCAGCTTCGACTATGAGCAGTTCTTC.

This clone appeared a single time. The chain recombines TRBV28 with TRBJ2-7; a possible D gene is TRBD2 (6 bases). The ends were cut back, 10 bases at V and 2 bases at J, with 18 bases in the middle. Germline CDR1 MDHEN, CDR2 SYDVKM. The CDR3 covers 14 residues. The CDR3 coding sequence is TGTGCCACTTCGGAGGGAATTGCTCCCTACGAGCAGTACTTC. It encodes CATSEGIAPYEQYF.

This sequence joins TRBV5-1 and TRBJ1-1; D is perhaps TRBD1 (5 bases). This CDR3 is built from 14 residues. The V gene's germline CDR1 is SGHRS and CDR2 YFSETQ. The V end was cut by 4 bases, the J end by 1 base, with 11 bases between. CDR3 region: CASSMQGSNTEAFF. The CDR3 DNA reads TGCGCCAGCAGCATGCAGGGCTCGAACACTGAAGCTTTCTTT.

The chain employs TRBV28 and TRBJ2-5; D uncertain. The V gene lost 5 bases and the J gene lost 4 bases, with 17 bases spanning the gap. Germline V CDR1 and CDR2: MDHEN, SYDVKM. The CDR3 extends over 15 amino acids. CDR3 sequence (DNA): TGTGCCAGCAGTCCGAGCGTTAGTGGAGCAGAGACCCAGTACTTC. Translation: CASSPSVSGAETQYF.

This clone appeared a few times. The rearrangement uses TRBV30 and TRBJ1-2, with 8 nucleotides matching TRBD1. The germline CDR1 and CDR2 sequences are GTSNPN and SVGIG (reference sequence). J lost 7 bases, V lost 4 bases, and 8 bases had no gene match. The CDR3 runs 13 residues. CDR3 sequence: CAWTTPDRAGYTF. CDR3 sequence (DNA): TGTGCCTGGACCACACCGGACAGGGCTGGCTACACCTTC.

The genes are TRBV5-6 and TRBJ2-3; D not resolved. V lost 0 bases and J lost 2, with 7 bases in between. The germline V gene encodes CDR1 SGHDT and CDR2 YYEEEE. The CDR3 runs to 14 residues. The CDR3 here is CASSLGSHTDTQYF. The CDR3 DNA sequence: TGTGCCAGCAGCTTGGGGTCGCACACAGATACGCAGTATTTT. Full variable domain (outside the CDR3, taken from reference TRBV5-6 and TRBJ2-3): DAGVTQSPTHLIKTRGQQVTLRCSPKSGHDTVSWYQQALGQGPQFIFQYYEEEERQRGNFPDRFSGHQFPNYSSELNVNALLLGDSALYLCASSLGSHTDTQYFGPGTRLTVL.

J is TRBJ2-2 and V is TRBV5-1, with 11 positions matching TRBD2. The germline gives CDR1 SGHRS, CDR2 YFSETQ. V dropped 5 bases and J dropped 1; count of bases not matched to a gene: 4. CDR3 length: 16 residues. For the CDR3, the DNA is TGCGCCAGCAGTGGTAGCGGGAGGGGGAACACCGGGGAGCTGTTTTTT. Protein sequence: CASSGSGRGNTGELFF.

Comments on this clone: The sample holds other DNA sequences that translate to the same CDR3. This chain joins TRBV27 and TRBJ2-1, with TRBD2 identical over 7 bases. Germline V gene sequence: CDR1 MNHEY, CDR2 SMNVEV (reference sequence). This CDR3 region has 15 residues. V lost 6 bases to trimming and J lost 0 bases; unmatched junction nucleotides: 5. The CDR3: CASRLGGSSYNEQFF. CDR3 DNA: TGTGCCAGCAGATTGGGAGGGAGCTCCTACAATGAGCAGTTCTTC.

The chain uses TRBV30 and TRBJ2-3, with 7 nucleotides matching TRBD2. There are 13 residues in the CDR3. V trimming: 5 bases; J trimming: 5 bases; junction bases outside the gene matches: 7. Germline V gene sequence: CDR1 GTSNPN, CDR2 SVGIG (reference sequence). The CDR3 bases are TGTGCCTGGGAGGTCCGCGGGGGAGATACGCAGTATTTT. Its translation is CAWEVRGGDTQYF. Full variable domain (outside the CDR3, taken from reference TRBV30 and TRBJ2-3): SQTIHQWPATLVQPVGSPLSLECTVEGTSNPNLYWYRQAAGRGLQLLFYSVGIGQISSEVPQNLSASRPQDRQFILSSKKLLLSDSGFYLCAWEVRGGDTQYFGPGTRLTVL.

The rearrangement links TRBV6-5 to TRBJ2-1; 7 bases are a match to TRBD2. The CDR3 covers 15 residues. Losses at the gene ends were 8 bases for V and 4 bases for J; bases not matched to a gene: 11. The germline gives CDR1 MNHEY, CDR2 SVGAGI. CDR3 sequence reads: CASSIEKRGYNEQFF. CDR3 nucleotide sequence: TGTGCCAGCTCGATCGAGAAGCGGGGATACAATGAGCAGTTCTTC.

The genes are TRBV5-6 and TRBJ2-7, with D possibly TRBD1 on 6 matching bases. The V end lost 4 bases, the J end lost 4 bases, and 21 bases lay between the germline ends. The CDR3 totals 16 residues. CDR1 and CDR2 from the germline V gene are SGHDT and YYEEEE. The CDR3 spells CASSLFGAQGGYEQYF. The CDR3 DNA follows: TGTGCCAGCAGCCTGTTTGGTGCCCAAGGGGGTTACGAGCAGTACTTC.

This chain links TRBV11-2 with TRBJ2-3; D may match TRBD1 or TRBD2 (5 bases each). Germline CDR1 SGHAT, CDR2 FQNNGV. CDR3 size: 13 residues. Trimming cost V 5 bases and J 5 bases, with 11 bases left between them. The CDR3 spells CASSPFGGDTQYF. CDR3 bases: TGTGCCAGCAGCCCTTTTGGGGGAGATACGCAGTATTTT.

The V and J genes are TRBV28 and TRBJ1-2; 7 bases are shared with TRBD1. With V trimmed by 6 bases and J by 8 bases, 9 bases remained unmatched. This CDR3 has 13 amino acids. Germline V lookup: CDR1 MDHEN, CDR2 SYDVKM. The CDR3 coding sequence is TGTGCCAGCAGCCTTACTACAGGGGAAGGCTACACCTTC. It specifies CASSLTTGEGYTF.

V and J are TRBV29-1 and TRBJ2-6, with unresolved D. Germline assignment: CDR1 SQVTM and CDR2 ANQGSEA. V gave up 6 bases and J gave up 0 bases, with 6 bases separating them. This CDR3 is built from 13 residues. The CDR3 loop reads CSVQTSGANVLTF. CDR3 coding DNA: TGCAGCGTCCAGACCTCTGGGGCCAACGTCCTGACTTTC.

V gene TRBV11-2 combines with J gene TRBJ1-5, with D unresolved. V lost 0 bases and J 7 bases, leaving 10 bases between the germline ends. The germline V gene has CDR1 SGHAT and CDR2 FQNNGV. CDR3 length equals 14 residues. CDR3 bases: TGTGCCAGCAGCTTAGATATGGAGGGCCAGCCCCAGCATTTT. Translation: CASSLDMEGQPQHF. Drawing the rest from reference TRBV11-2 and TRBJ1-5, the complete variable domain is EAGVAQSPRYKIIEKRQSVAFWCNPISGHATLYWYQQILGQGPKLLIQFQNNGVVDDSQLPKDRFSAERLKGVDSTLKIQPAKLEDSAVYLCASSLDMEGQPQHFGDGTRLSIL.

This clone has a handful of counts. The CDR3 loop is CASSRTSFPNEQYF. CDR3 DNA: TGTGCCAGCAGTCGGACTAGCTTCCCCAACGAGCAGTACTTC. The chain uses TRBV27 and TRBJ2-7; 8 nucleotides line up with TRBD2. The V and J ends lost 5 bases and 5 bases, in that order; junction bases with no gene match: 8. Looked up from germline, CDR1 is MNHEY and CDR2 is SMNVEV (reference sequence). The CDR3 has 14 amino acids.

The J gene is TRBJ1-2, the V gene TRBV5-6; D might be TRBD1 (5 bases). CDR1 is SGHDT, CDR2 YYEEEE, per germline. V was cut by 1 base and J by 1 base, with 11 bases left in between. CDR3 length equals 15 residues. The CDR3 here is CASSLSRQGNYGYTF. CDR3 nucleotides: TGTGCCAGCAGCTTGAGTAGGCAGGGTAACTATGGCTACACCTTC.

The chain links TRBV19 to TRBJ1-1; D is uncertain. This CDR3 has 15 amino acids. Germline assignment: CDR1 LNHDA and CDR2 SQIVND (reference sequence). The ends were cut back, 3 bases at V and 3 bases at J, with 14 bases in the middle. In DNA form, the CDR3 reads TGTGCCAGTAGTATCCCGACGGGGATTTACACTGAAGCTTTCTTT. Translation gives CASSIPTGIYTEAFF.